The subject of this entry is one TCR beta chain. No antigen is known for it. Sequencing was performed with immunoSEQ multiplex PCR; in TCRdb, only in-frame clones are kept and a portion is missing. This sample has 150,000 to 200,000 clones, with 70% to 90% found just once. This entry is derived from a study of T cell responses to AZD1222 COVID-19 vaccine. Across the whole study: It was second doses at about 4 or about 12 weeks that were pooled.

Germline V gene data show CDR1 as LNHDA and CDR2 as SQIVND (reference sequence). Trimming stripped 6 bases from V and 5 bases from J, with 16 bases between. This CDR3 is built from 15 residues. Study findings and constraints: Across spike, vaccine-associated CD4 TCRs were found, dominant at 160-218 and 743-854. Possibly, clonal diversity was underestimated; donors were largely white British and included more females.

The chain employs TRBV19 and TRBJ2-2, with a weak D call TRBD2 (5 bases). The source was peripheral blood, collected on day 0 of AZD1222 vaccination. This TCR derives from an adult in good health. The CDR3 nucleotides are TGTGCCAGTAGAGATCCGGGCCGCGGGACCGGGGAGCTGTTTTTT. Amino acids: CASRDPGRGTGELFF.